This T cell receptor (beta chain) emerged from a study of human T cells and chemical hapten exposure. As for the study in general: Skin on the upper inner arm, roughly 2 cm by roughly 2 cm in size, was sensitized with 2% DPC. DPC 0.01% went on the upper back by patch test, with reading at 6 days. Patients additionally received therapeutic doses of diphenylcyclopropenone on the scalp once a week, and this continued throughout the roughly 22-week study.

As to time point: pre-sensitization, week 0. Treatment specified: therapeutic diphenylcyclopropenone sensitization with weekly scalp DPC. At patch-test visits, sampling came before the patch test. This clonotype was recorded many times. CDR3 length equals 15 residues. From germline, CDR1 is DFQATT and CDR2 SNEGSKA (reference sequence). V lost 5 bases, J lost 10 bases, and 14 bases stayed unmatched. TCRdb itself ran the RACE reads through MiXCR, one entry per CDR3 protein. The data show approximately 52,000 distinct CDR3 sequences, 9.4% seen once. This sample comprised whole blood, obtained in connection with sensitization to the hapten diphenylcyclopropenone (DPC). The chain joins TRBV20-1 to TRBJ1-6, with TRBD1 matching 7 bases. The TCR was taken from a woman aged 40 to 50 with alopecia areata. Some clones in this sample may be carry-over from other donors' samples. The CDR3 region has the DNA TGCAGTGCTCATCCGCAGGGGGGAAGTGGGTCACCCCTCCACTTT. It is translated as CSAHPQGGSGSPLHF.